The 28 T cell receptor beta chains below all came from one sample that was sequenced in a study of T cell responses to AZD1222 COVID-19 vaccine (dated by TCRdb to about 2021). Libraries came from the immunoSEQ multiplex PCR assay. TCRdb mirrors the immuneACCESS table, restricted to in-frame sequences. Some clones are absent from its copies; in checked studies, under half trace to an unresolved V gene, and the reason for the others is unknown. The sample yields fewer than 200,000 clones; about 90% were counted once. Jointly, the top ten make up 3.5% to 4.5% of the sample. Interpreted using the paper, the time point label stands for: about 28 days (+/-7) after the second vaccine dose. In the paper's terms, the treatment or condition label means: meningococcal conjugate vaccine given as trial control. The source material was peripheral blood, sampled 28 days after the second dose of the MenACWY control vaccine. Receptors originate from an adult who received the MenACWY meningococcal vaccine as a control.

The gene calls are TRBV2 and TRBJ2-5; unclear D gene. Trimming left V 5 bases short and J 5 bases short, with 6 bases between. CDR1 and CDR2 (germline): SNHLY, FYNNEI. The CDR3 runs 11 residues. This CDR3 reads CASSPGETQYF. The CDR3, as DNA: TGTGCCAGCAGTCCCGGGGAGACCCAGTACTTC.

A single count supports this clone. The chain links TRBV28 to TRBJ1-2, with D maybe TRBD1 (5 bases). Germline lookup yields CDR1 MDHEN and CDR2 SYDVKM. The CDR3 is made up of 14 amino acids. V was cut by 3 bases and J by 5 bases, with 13 bases left in between. Written as DNA, the CDR3 is TGTGCCAGCAGTTTGCCAGGGTCTCATTATGGCTACACCTTC. Protein sequence: CASSLPGSHYGYTF.

The V gene is TRBV28, the J gene TRBJ1-1, with 10 bases aligning to TRBD1. With V trimmed by 5 bases and J by 1 base, 7 bases remained unmatched. The length of the CDR3 is 16 residues. Per germline, CDR1 MDHEN and CDR2 SYDVKM. CDR3 sequence (DNA): TGTGCCAGCAGTCCTGAGGGACAGGGGTGGAACACTGAAGCTTTCTTT. Its protein is CASSPEGQGWNTEAFF. Supplemented by reference TRBV28 and TRBJ1-1, the full variable domain reads DVKVTQSSRYLVKRTGEKVFLECVQDMDHENMFWYRQDPGLGLRLIYFSYDVKMKEKGDIPEGYSVSREKKERFSLILESASTNQTSMYLCASSPEGQGWNTEAFFGQGTRLTVV.

The V and J genes are TRBV7-3 and TRBJ2-2, with 7 positions matching TRBD1. Per germline, CDR1 SGHTA and CDR2 FQGTGA. Germline trimming cut 5 bases from V and 1 base from J; bases unmatched to any gene: 10. CDR3 length: 17 residues. The CDR3 region has the DNA TGTGCCAGCAGCCCTTCCAGACAGGGCGTGAACACCGGGGAGCTGTTTTTT. Its translation is CASSPSRQGVNTGELFF.

The rearrangement uses TRBV7-2 and TRBJ2-5; D not resolved. Germline V gene data show CDR1 as SGHTA and CDR2 as FQGNSA. Trimming shortened V by 2 bases and J by 3 bases, and 13 bases separated the two germline ends. This CDR3 region has 15 residues. CDR3 sequence: CASSLQTSDKETQYF. The CDR3 DNA is TGTGCCAGCAGCTTACAGACAAGCGATAAAGAGACCCAGTACTTC.

V is TRBV7-9 and J is TRBJ1-5; D might be TRBD1 (5 bases). The CDR3 has 14 amino acids. The V gene's germline CDR1 is SEHNR and CDR2 FQNEAQ (reference sequence). Trimming shortened V by 1 base and J by 3 bases, and 7 bases separated the two germline ends. Here the CDR3 DNA reads TGTGCCAGCAGCTTAGGAGGGGACAATCAGCCCCAGCATTTT. It encodes CASSLGGDNQPQHF.

The chain combines TRBV19 with TRBJ1-1, with 9 bases fitting TRBD1. The CDR3 totals 15 residues. Per germline, CDR1 LNHDA and CDR2 SQIVND (reference sequence). V lost 4 bases, J lost 9 bases, and 12 bases stayed unmatched. CDR3 nucleotides: TGTGCCAGTAGTAGGGACAGGGAGCGACAGGAGCAAGCTTTCTTT. Protein sequence: CASSRDRERQEQAFF.

This clone occurred a few times. The CDR3 DNA sequence: TGTGCCTGGAGTGTACGGGGATATCTCCATCAGCCCCAGCATTTT. Translation: CAWSVRGYLHQPQHF. The chain joins TRBV30 to TRBJ1-5; no firm D call. The CDR3 is made up of 15 amino acids. Germline V gene sequence: CDR1 GTSNPN, CDR2 SVGIG (reference sequence). Trimming cost V 0 bases and J 5 bases, with 14 bases left between them.

The chain uses TRBV7-2 and TRBJ1-1; possible D gene TRBD1, 5 bases. Trimming took off 5 bases at V and 1 base at J, with 8 bases between the two ends. The CDR3 is made up of 13 amino acids. From germline, CDR1 is SGHTA and CDR2 FQGNSA. The CDR3 here is CASSADRNTEAFF. CDR3 coding DNA: TGTGCCAGCAGCGCCGACAGGAACACTGAAGCTTTCTTT.

This rearrangement joins TRBV6-1 to TRBJ1-2; 7 bases map to TRBD1. CDR3 length: 13 residues. CDR1 is MNHNS and CDR2 is SASEGT in the germline V gene. The ends lost 5 bases at V and 4 bases at J; junction bases unmatched: 4. This CDR3 is CASSSRDSYGYTF. DNA for the CDR3: TGTGCCAGCAGTTCCCGGGACAGCTATGGCTACACCTTC.

J is TRBJ1-6 and V is TRBV28; D may be TRBD1 (5 bases). CDR3 size: 12 residues. Germline CDR1 is MDHEN and CDR2 is SYDVKM. With 8 bases removed from V and 14 bases from J, the gap between germline ends came to 16 bases. CDR3 in amino acids: CASQGTTITLHF. The CDR3 bases are TGTGCCAGCCAAGGGACGACTATCACCCTCCACTTT.

This clone was detected only once. The chain uses TRBV7-2 and TRBJ2-7; TRBD2 is a possible D gene (6 bases). CDR1 and CDR2 (germline): SGHTA, FQGNSA. The CDR3 totals 15 residues. V was pared by 7 bases and J by 1 base, with 17 bases between. In nucleotides, the CDR3 is TGTGCCAGCACCGTGACTAGAGGCCCATCCTACGAGCAGTACTTC. Protein: CASTVTRGPSYEQYF.

Only one count was recorded for this clone. The J gene is TRBJ2-7, the V gene TRBV27; D may be TRBD2 (6 bases). The germline gives CDR1 MNHEY, CDR2 SMNVEV (reference sequence). V shed 6 bases and J shed 6 bases, with 15 bases lying between them. CDR3 length equals 13 residues. The CDR3 sequence is CASSTSLDFEQYF. As DNA, the CDR3 is TGTGCCAGCAGCACTAGCCTCGACTTCGAGCAGTACTTC.

The rearrangement links TRBV27 to TRBJ2-1, with 9 bases matching TRBD1. From germline, CDR1 is MNHEY and CDR2 SMNVEV (reference sequence). V gave up 5 bases and J gave up 6 bases; unmatched junction bases: 8. This CDR3 contains 15 residues. CDR3 sequence: CASSPRDRVGNEQFF. The CDR3 DNA is TGTGCCAGCAGTCCCAGGGACAGGGTCGGCAATGAGCAGTTCTTC.

The CDR3 DNA reads as TGTGCCAGCAGTTCCGTATTGTCCTATCAGCCCCAGCATTTT. Translating it yields CASSSVLSYQPQHF. The chain uses TRBV28 and TRBJ1-5; D unresolved. Germline assignment: CDR1 MDHEN and CDR2 SYDVKM. The CDR3 sequence is 14 residues long. V was trimmed by 4 bases and J by 5 bases, leaving 12 bases between them.

The rearrangement uses TRBV15 and TRBJ2-7; weak D call: TRBD1 (6 bases). Germline-derived CDR1 and CDR2 are LNHNV and YYDKDF (reference sequence). This CDR3 is 13 amino acids long. The V and J ends lost 3 bases and 6 bases respectively, with 12 bases between them. Here the CDR3 DNA reads TGTGCCACCAGCAGGGGGGCTGCAGGCGAGCAGTACTTC. It is translated as CATSRGAAGEQYF.

This chain links TRBV28 with TRBJ1-5; 7 bases match TRBD1. Trimming at V came to 8 bases and at J to 4 bases, leaving 5 bases not matched to a gene. The CDR3 totals 13 residues. The germline V gene encodes CDR1 MDHEN and CDR2 SYDVKM. The CDR3 region has the DNA TGTGCCAGCGACAGGGACGGGAATCAGCCCCAGCATTTT. Amino acid sequence: CASDRDGNQPQHF.

The chain uses TRBV27 and TRBJ1-1, with D tentatively TRBD1 (6 bases). Germline assignment: CDR1 MNHEY and CDR2 SMNVEV (reference sequence). V lost 8 bases and J 5 bases, leaving 24 bases between the germline ends. The CDR3 is made up of 16 amino acids. The CDR3 loop is CASGQVRGKTGTEAFF. CDR3 DNA: TGTGCCAGCGGTCAGGTGAGGGGGAAAACGGGGACTGAAGCTTTCTTT.

The chain carries TRBV11-3 and TRBJ2-1; 12 nucleotides align to TRBD1. This CDR3 spans 18 amino acids. CDR1 is SGHNT and CDR2 is YENEEA in the germline V gene. With V trimmed by 4 bases and J by 1 base, 8 bases remained unmatched. CDR3 residues: CASSSGTGGQLSYNEQFF. CDR3 bases: TGTGCCAGCAGCTCCGGGACAGGGGGCCAACTTTCCTACAATGAGCAGTTCTTC.

V and J are TRBV20-1 and TRBJ2-7; no firm D call. Deletions cut 6 bases from V and 2 bases from J, with 5 bases between. This CDR3 contains 10 residues. Germline V CDR1 and CDR2: DFQATT, SNEGSKA (reference sequence). The CDR3 protein is CSAGAYEQYF. The CDR3 DNA reads TGCAGTGCAGGAGCCTACGAGCAGTACTTC.

In its sample, this clone was seen once. The chain carries TRBV11-2 and TRBJ2-1, with a possible D match to TRBD2 (6 bases). In germline, CDR1 is SGHAT, CDR2 FQNNGV. The CDR3 consists of 13 residues. V was shortened by 5 bases and J by 4 bases, with 9 bases between the two germline ends. The CDR3 DNA is TGTGCCAGCAGCCCCGGGAGTTACAATGAGCAGTTCTTC. Its translation is CASSPGSYNEQFF.

V and J are TRBV11-2 and TRBJ2-7, with 7 positions matching TRBD2. Germline V lookup: CDR1 SGHAT, CDR2 FQNNGV. The CDR3 consists of 13 residues. Trimming took 5 bases from V and 3 from J; bases not matched to a gene: 4. The CDR3 bases are TGTGCCAGCAGCCATTGGGGGGGCTACGAGCAGTACTTC. This sequence encodes CASSHWGGYEQYF. Full variable domain (remainder filled in from reference TRBV11-2 and TRBJ2-7): EAGVAQSPRYKIIEKRQSVAFWCNPISGHATLYWYQQILGQGPKLLIQFQNNGVVDDSQLPKDRFSAERLKGVDSTLKIQPAKLEDSAVYLCASSHWGGYEQYFGPGTRLTVT.

The CDR3 sequence is CASNPGTGKNTEAFF. CDR3 bases: TGTGCCAGCAACCCCGGGACAGGGAAGAACACTGAAGCTTTCTTT. The rearrangement joins TRBV27 to TRBJ1-1, with 9 bases identical to TRBD1. The length of the CDR3 is 15 residues. Per germline, CDR1 MNHEY and CDR2 SMNVEV (reference sequence). J was trimmed by 1 base and V by 7 bases; bases with no gene match: 7.

The V gene is TRBV7-2, the J gene TRBJ2-1; 8 positions match TRBD2. V was pared by 1 base and J by 2 bases, with 4 bases of the junction left unmatched. The CDR3 spans 16 residues. Germline assignment: CDR1 SGHTA and CDR2 FQGNSA. The CDR3 DNA follows: TGTGCCAGCAGCTTAGGGGGCGGGAGGACCTACAATGAGCAGTTCTTC. Translating gives CASSLGGGRTYNEQFF.

The J gene is TRBJ1-2, the V gene TRBV30; 10 positions agree with TRBD1. The CDR3 is 16 amino acids. Germline CDR1 reads GTSNPN; CDR2 reads SVGIG (reference sequence). V trimming: 4 bases; J trimming: 2 bases; junction bases outside the gene matches: 10. The CDR3 region has the DNA TGTGCCTGGACTCGAGGGGACAGGGGAGGCAACTATGGCTACACCTTC. As protein: CAWTRGDRGGNYGYTF.

The V and J genes are TRBV30 and TRBJ2-3; D remains unclear. In germline, CDR1 is GTSNPN, CDR2 SVGIG (reference sequence). V lost 3 bases and J 6 bases, leaving 16 bases between the germline ends. This CDR3 spans 14 amino acids. The CDR3 region is CAWSSLEGIDTQYF. DNA for the CDR3: TGTGCCTGGAGCAGTTTAGAAGGTATCGATACGCAGTATTTT.

This clone was detected only once. The J gene is TRBJ1-2, the V gene TRBV7-9; TRBD1 might be the D (6 bases). This CDR3 is built from 15 residues. Germline values: CDR1 SEHNR, CDR2 FQNEAQ (reference sequence). Trimming removed 3 bases from V and 2 bases from J, with 13 bases in between. The CDR3: CASSFSDRQNYGYTF. DNA for the CDR3: TGTGCCAGCAGCTTCTCGGACAGACAAAACTATGGCTACACCTTC.

Worth noting for this clone: A read error may produce the germline difference seen at one junction end. This chain uses TRBV10-2 with TRBJ2-3; possibly TRBD1 for D (6 bases). CDR1 is WSHSY and CDR2 is SAAADI in the germline V gene. The CDR3 sequence is 13 residues long. CDR3 coding DNA: TGCGCCAGCAGCGCCACCCTGGTGGACAGCCAGTCTTTT. It yields the protein CASSATLVDSQSF.